This T cell receptor (beta chain) was observed in a study of cytomegalovirus exposure and HLA in healthy donors. Study-wide background: Samples from HLA-typed donors yielded 65 million to 90 million unique TCRs in an early data release.

V lost 2 bases, J lost 6 bases, and 6 bases stayed unmatched. The germline V gene encodes CDR1 SEHNR and CDR2 FQNEAQ (reference sequence). The CDR3 covers 14 residues. This clone was counted a single time. Both 60 Vbeta primers and 13 Jbeta primers went into the PCR. Sequencing was performed with immunoSEQ multiplex PCR; in TCRdb, only in-frame clones are kept and a portion is missing. The sample has about 110,000 clones, 70% to 80% seen once. This chain connects TRBV7-9 to TRBJ1-2; 7 bases line up with TRBD1. Source material: PBMCs. The receptor's source is a woman between 18 and 30 years old in good health and CMV-seropositive. The DNA of the CDR3 is TGTGCCAGCAGCTTAACAGGGGCGGGTAATGGCTACACCTTC. Encoded protein: CASSLTGAGNGYTF.